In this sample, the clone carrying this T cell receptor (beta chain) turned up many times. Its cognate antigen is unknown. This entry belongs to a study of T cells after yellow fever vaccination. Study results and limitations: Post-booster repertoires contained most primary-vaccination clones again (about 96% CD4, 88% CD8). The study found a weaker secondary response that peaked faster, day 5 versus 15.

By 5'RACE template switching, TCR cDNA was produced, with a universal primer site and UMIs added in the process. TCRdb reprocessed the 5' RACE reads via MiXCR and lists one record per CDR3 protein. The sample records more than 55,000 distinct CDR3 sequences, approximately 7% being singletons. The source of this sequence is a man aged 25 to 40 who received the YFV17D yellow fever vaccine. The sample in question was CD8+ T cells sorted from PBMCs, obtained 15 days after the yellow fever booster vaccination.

CDR3 region: CASSNSDNEQFF. The CDR3 bases are TGTGCCAGCAGCAACAGTGACAATGAGCAGTTCTTC. The gene calls are TRBV13 and TRBJ2-1; D unclear. V was cut by 5 bases and J by 5 bases, with 7 bases left in between. There are 12 residues in the CDR3. CDR1 and CDR2 (germline): PRHDT, FYEKMQ (reference sequence).